The 9 T cell receptor beta chains below were found in one sample sequenced in a study of a mutant IDH1 vaccine in newly diagnosed glioma. Noted time point: week 47, end of study. In the vaccine, a single dose held 300 ug of the mutant IDH1 20-mer peptide, along with topical imiquimod. The data were produced by immunoSEQ multiplex PCR, yet TCRdb's version contains in-frame clones alone and is incomplete. The sample lists 77,000 or so clones; about 81% were seen once. Their target antigens are unknown. The source was PBMCs, collected from a glioma patient whose treatment included an IDH1 peptide vaccine. The receptors derive from a man aged 35-49 years with glioma.

The gene calls are TRBV27 and TRBJ2-7; 11 bases align to TRBD2. CDR1 and CDR2 (germline): MNHEY, SMNVEV (reference sequence). Unmatched junction bases numbered 4, after V lost 6 bases and J lost 0 bases. The CDR3 runs to 15 residues. CDR3: CASRTSGAFSYEQYF. DNA of the CDR3: TGTGCCAGCAGGACTAGCGGGGCTTTCTCCTACGAGCAGTACTTC.

This chain links TRBV7-2 with TRBJ2-1, with 7 bases matching TRBD2. CDR3 length equals 18 residues. V trimming: 4 bases; J trimming: 4 bases; junction bases outside the gene matches: 16. Germline CDR1 is SGHTA and CDR2 is FQGNSA. DNA for the CDR3: TGTGCCAGCAGCTCGGACGGAGGGAGGGCCCAAACTTACAATGAGCAGTTCTTC. It yields the protein CASSSDGGRAQTYNEQFF.

The V and J genes are TRBV4-3 and TRBJ1-1; D may be TRBD1 (6 bases). Germline V gene lookup returns CDR1 LGHNA and CDR2 YSLEER. Trimming removed 4 bases from V and 2 bases from J, with 20 bases in between. The CDR3 loop spans 17 amino acids. This CDR3 is CASSRSSGAALNTEAFF. The CDR3 bases are TGCGCCAGCAGCCGTTCTTCGGGGGCGGCATTAAACACTGAAGCTTTCTTT.

The rearrangement uses TRBV7-8 and TRBJ2-5, with 8 bases lining up with TRBD2. The J call is uncertain, as TRBJ2-7 better fits the DNA end. CDR3 length equals 16 residues. Germline V gene sequence: CDR1 SGHVS, CDR2 FQNEAQ. CDR3 in amino acids: CASSSGGAALTYEQYF. CDR3 coding DNA: TGTGCCAGCAGCAGCGGGGGTGCGGCCCTTACCTACGAGCAGTACTTC.

The V call is TRBV5-6, the J call TRBJ1-3; D ambiguous. V gave up 3 bases and J gave up 0 bases, with 16 bases separating them. This CDR3 spans 17 amino acids. Germline V gene sequence: CDR1 SGHDT, CDR2 YYEEEE. The CDR3 spells CASSSWWGRYSGNTIYF. The CDR3 nucleotides read TGTGCCAGCAGCTCATGGTGGGGTCGTTACTCTGGAAACACCATATATTTT.

The J gene is TRBJ2-7, the V gene TRBV27; unclear D gene. The V end lost 5 bases, the J end lost 7 bases, and 21 bases lay between the germline ends. Germline loops: CDR1 MNHEY, CDR2 SMNVEV (reference sequence). This CDR3 has 15 amino acids. This chain's CDR3 is CASSITWVLSHEQYF. The CDR3 DNA reads TGTGCCAGCAGTATTACATGGGTTCTCTCGCATGAGCAGTACTTC.

The chain uses TRBV28 and TRBJ2-6, with D maybe TRBD2 (6 bases). Germline V gene sequence: CDR1 MDHEN, CDR2 SYDVKM. CDR3 length equals 14 residues. Trimming removed 4 bases at V and 4 bases at J, with 8 bases between. Here the CDR3 DNA reads TGTGCCAGCAGTTGGGAGGCCGGGGCCAACGTCCTGACTTTC. It is translated as CASSWEAGANVLTF.

The chain has TRBV5-6 and TRBJ2-2, with 7 nucleotides matching TRBD1. Germline lookup yields CDR1 SGHDT and CDR2 YYEEEE. With V trimmed by 2 bases and J by 6 bases, 13 bases remained unmatched. This CDR3 comprises 17 residues. The CDR3 region has the DNA TGTGCCAGCAGCTTTAAAGGACAGGTGGACGGGCCCGGGGAGCTGTTTTTT. Protein sequence: CASSFKGQVDGPGELFF.

This clone was found once. The chain carries TRBV11-2 and TRBJ1-2; D might be TRBD1 (5 bases). The germline V and J ends were trimmed by 1 base and 2 bases, with 5 bases remaining between them. Germline CDR1 reads SGHAT; CDR2 reads FQNNGV. The CDR3 runs 13 residues. DNA for the CDR3: TGTGCCAGCAGCTTAGGACAGAACTATGGCTACACCTTC. Translated: CASSLGQNYGYTF.